Included here is one T cell receptor (beta chain) sequence, with context. The antigen remains undetermined. Repertoires were generated with immunoSEQ multiplex PCR, while TCRdb's copy carries only in-frame clones and drops some. In the table there are fewer than 50,000 clones, approximately 86% of which are singletons. The record originates from a study of OX40 agonist ivuxolimab in advanced cancers. Turning to the study itself: Patients received ivuxolimab, an agonistic anti-OX40 (CD134) antibody. In this trial design, patients received ivuxolimab intravenously at 0.01 to 10 mg/kg every 2 weeks.

The CDR3 covers 12 residues. CDR1 and CDR2 from the germline V gene are MNHEY and SMNVEV (reference sequence). Trimming removed 0 bases at V and 5 bases at J, with 5 bases between. The study's findings and limits: In CD8+ T cells, expanded clones were on average more numerous than in CD4+. At doses 0.1 to 3.0 mg/kg, CD4+ and CD8+ clones expanded.

J is TRBJ2-7 and V is TRBV27; the D is unclear. This specimen was CD4+ or CD8+ T cells sorted from blood, taken in a trial of the OX40 agonist ivuxolimab. This TCR derives from an adult with an advanced solid tumor such as melanoma, head and neck, liver or kidney cancer. In DNA, the CDR3 is TGTGCCAGCAGTTTATCACCTAACGAGCAGTACTTC. The encoded protein is CASSLSPNEQYF.